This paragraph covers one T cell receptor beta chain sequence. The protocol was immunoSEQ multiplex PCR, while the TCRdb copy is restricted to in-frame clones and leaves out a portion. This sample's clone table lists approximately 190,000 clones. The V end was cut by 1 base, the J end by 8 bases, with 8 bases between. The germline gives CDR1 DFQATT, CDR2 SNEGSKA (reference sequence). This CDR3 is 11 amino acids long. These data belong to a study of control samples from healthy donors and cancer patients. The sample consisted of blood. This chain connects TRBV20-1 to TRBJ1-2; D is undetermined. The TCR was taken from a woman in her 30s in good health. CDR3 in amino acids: CSARGDWGYTF. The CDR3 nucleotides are TGCAGTGCTAGAGGGGATTGGGGCTACACCTTC.